These T cell receptor beta chains were read from a single sample in a study of PD-1 blockade in classical Hodgkin lymphoma. Assay used: immunoSEQ multiplex PCR; TCRdb lists only in-frame clones, some missing. The table lists 40,000 to 55,000 clones, about 77% of them singletons. Material: peripheral blood mononuclear cells (PBMCs), obtained before the fourth cycle of nivolumab. These receptors came from a human donor with classical Hodgkin lymphoma. Both conserved end residues are part of each CDR3. D genes are given only for firm matches. Rows give clone size only sometimes, using once, few, many, or a class for an expanded clone.

j_gene: TRBJ2-5; abundance: -; d_gene: -; v_gene: TRBV7-2; CDR3aa: CASSSHASSWETQYF; CDR3nt: TGTGCCAGCAGCTCCCACGCCTCTAGCTGGGAGACCCAGTACTTC
j_gene: TRBJ1-1; abundance: -; d_gene: -; v_gene: TRBV5-1; CDR3aa: CASSYGGNTEAFF; CDR3nt: TGCGCCAGCAGTTACGGCGGGAACACTGAAGCTTTCTTT
j_gene: TRBJ2-3; abundance: few; d_gene: TRBD2; v_gene: TRBV7-9; CDR3aa: CASSLGLAGLTDTQYF; CDR3nt: TGTGCCAGCAGCTTGGGACTAGCGGGGCTCACAGATACGCAGTATTTT
j_gene: TRBJ1-4; abundance: -; d_gene: TRBD1; v_gene: TRBV4-3; CDR3aa: CASSRSHGTGYEKLFF; CDR3nt: TGCGCCAGCAGCCGAAGTCACGGGACAGGTTATGAAAAACTGTTTTTT
j_gene: TRBJ2-2; abundance: -; d_gene: TRBD2; v_gene: TRBV18; CDR3aa: CASSPTGLAGDTNTGELFF; CDR3nt: TGTGCCAGCTCACCGACAGGACTAGCGGGGGACACGAACACCGGGGAGCTGTTTTTT
j_gene: TRBJ1-1; abundance: -; d_gene: -; v_gene: TRBV7-2; CDR3aa: CASRIMVGDTEAFF; CDR3nt: TGTGCCAGCAGAATAATGGTAGGGGACACTGAAGCTTTCTTT
j_gene: TRBJ1-2; abundance: few; d_gene: TRBD1; v_gene: TRBV4-2; CDR3aa: CASSQRGQAGYTF; CDR3nt: TGTGCCAGCAGCCAAAGAGGACAGGCCGGCTACACCTTC
j_gene: TRBJ2-7; abundance: -; d_gene: -; v_gene: TRBV5-4; CDR3aa: CASSLAGLEQYF; CDR3nt: TGTGCCAGCAGCTTGGCAGGACTTGAGCAGTACTTC
j_gene: TRBJ1-2; abundance: -; d_gene: TRBD1; v_gene: TRBV6-5; CDR3aa: CASRRTGRNYGYTF; CDR3nt: TGTGCCAGCCGCCGGACAGGACGAAACTATGGCTACACCTTC
j_gene: TRBJ2-7; abundance: -; d_gene: -; v_gene: TRBV6-5; CDR3aa: CASSPDTYEQYF; CDR3nt: TGTGCCAGCAGCCCGGACACCTACGAGCAGTACTTC
j_gene: TRBJ2-5; abundance: -; d_gene: TRBD2; v_gene: TRBV6-5; CDR3aa: CASSSTTGGWQETQYF; CDR3nt: TGTGCCAGCAGTTCCACCACGGGGGGGTGGCAAGAGACCCAGTACTTC
j_gene: TRBJ1-2; abundance: once; d_gene: -; v_gene: TRBV5-5; CDR3aa: CASSLGPTDSSLYGYTF; CDR3nt: TGTGCCAGCAGCTTGGGGCCCACCGATTCATCCCTCTATGGCTACACCTTC
j_gene: TRBJ2-7; abundance: -; d_gene: -; v_gene: TRBV6-6; CDR3aa: CASTLLGGGEQYF; CDR3nt: TGTGCCAGCACCCTACTGGGTGGGGGAGAGCAGTACTTC
j_gene: TRBJ2-3; abundance: -; d_gene: TRBD2; v_gene: TRBV11-3; CDR3aa: CASSLEAGGAEGYF; CDR3nt: TGTGCCAGCAGCTTAGAAGCGGGGGGGGCCGAGGGGTATTTT
j_gene: TRBJ1-5; abundance: -; d_gene: -; v_gene: TRBV7-9; CDR3aa: CASSLANQPQHF; CDR3nt: TGTGCCAGCAGCTTAGCGAACCAGCCCCAGCATTTT
j_gene: TRBJ1-6; abundance: -; d_gene: -; v_gene: TRBV6-6; CDR3aa: CASRGLYSPLHF; CDR3nt: TGTGCCAGCAGGGGACTCTATTCACCCCTCCACTTT
j_gene: TRBJ1-2; abundance: -; d_gene: -; v_gene: TRBV2; CDR3aa: CASSLIGVRGYTF; CDR3nt: TGTGCCAGCAGCTTGATCGGGGTCCGGGGCTACACCTTC
j_gene: TRBJ2-2; abundance: -; d_gene: TRBD1; v_gene: TRBV6-6; CDR3aa: CASSEDRVWTGELFF; CDR3nt: TGTGCCAGCAGTGAGGACAGGGTGTGGACCGGGGAGCTGTTTTTT
j_gene: TRBJ1-4; abundance: few; d_gene: TRBD1; v_gene: TRBV28; CDR3aa: CASSPRDRGLRNEKLFF; CDR3nt: TGTGCCAGCAGTCCTCGGGACAGGGGGCTGAGAAATGAAAAACTGTTTTTT
j_gene: TRBJ2-1; abundance: once; d_gene: -; v_gene: TRBV4-2; CDR3aa: CASSPEPLTGSSYNEQFF; CDR3nt: TGTGCCAGCAGCCCGGAGCCCCTTACAGGGAGCTCCTACAATGAGCAGTTCTTC
j_gene: TRBJ2-7; abundance: -; d_gene: TRBD2; v_gene: TRBV7-2; CDR3aa: CASSLVGVAGGSSSYEQYF; CDR3nt: TGTGCCAGCAGCTTAGTTGGAGTGGCGGGGGGCTCAAGCTCCTACGAGCAGTACTTC
j_gene: TRBJ1-4; abundance: -; d_gene: -; v_gene: TRBV9; CDR3aa: CASSVFAGLPNEKLFF; CDR3nt: TGTGCCAGCAGCGTATTCGCAGGGCTCCCTAATGAAAAACTGTTTTTT
j_gene: TRBJ2-1; abundance: -; d_gene: TRBD2; v_gene: TRBV29-1; CDR3aa: CSVDSGQRGGYNEQFF; CDR3nt: TGCAGCGTTGATTCTGGCCAGCGGGGGGGCTACAATGAGCAGTTCTTC
j_gene: TRBJ2-5; abundance: -; d_gene: TRBD2; v_gene: TRBV5-1; CDR3aa: CASSLSGGTQETQYF; CDR3nt: TGCGCCAGCAGCTTAAGCGGGGGGACGCAAGAGACCCAGTACTTC
j_gene: TRBJ2-1; abundance: -; d_gene: TRBD2; v_gene: TRBV5-4; CDR3aa: CASRQSGGASDEQFF; CDR3nt: TGTGCCAGCAGACAAAGCGGGGGGGCCAGCGATGAGCAGTTCTTC
j_gene: TRBJ1-1; abundance: -; d_gene: -; v_gene: TRBV11-3; CDR3aa: CASSFYEGFTEAFF; CDR3nt: TGTGCCAGCAGTTTTTACGAAGGGTTCACTGAAGCTTTCTTT
j_gene: TRBJ2-3; abundance: -; d_gene: TRBD1; v_gene: TRBV11-1; CDR3aa: CASSIWTGRGLSTDTQYF; CDR3nt: TGTGCCAGCAGCATATGGACAGGGCGGGGACTTAGCACAGATACGCAGTATTTT
j_gene: TRBJ2-3; abundance: -; d_gene: -; v_gene: TRBV11-2; CDR3aa: CASSLNAGGTDTQYF; CDR3nt: TGTGCCAGCAGCTTAAACGCAGGGGGCACAGATACGCAGTATTTT
j_gene: TRBJ1-2; abundance: once; d_gene: -; v_gene: TRBV5-1; CDR3aa: CASSLVAGMNYGYTF; CDR3nt: TGCGCCAGCAGCTTGGTGGCAGGGATGAACTATGGCTACACCTTC
j_gene: TRBJ2-3; abundance: -; d_gene: -; v_gene: TRBV2; CDR3aa: CASSEAGAESTDTQYF; CDR3nt: TGTGCCAGCAGTGAAGCGGGCGCGGAGAGCACAGATACGCAGTATTTT
j_gene: TRBJ2-2; abundance: -; d_gene: -; v_gene: TRBV19; CDR3aa: CASSILESTGELFF; CDR3nt: TGTGCCAGTAGTATTCTGGAGAGCACCGGGGAGCTGTTTTTT
j_gene: TRBJ2-1; abundance: -; d_gene: -; v_gene: TRBV7-6; CDR3aa: CASSLLKGSYNEQFF; CDR3nt: TGTGCCAGCAGCTTATTAAAGGGTTCCTACAATGAGCAGTTCTTC
j_gene: TRBJ2-1; abundance: -; d_gene: TRBD2; v_gene: TRBV5-6; CDR3aa: CASSLVGLALYNEQFF; CDR3nt: TGTGCCAGCAGCTTAGTAGGACTAGCCCTCTACAATGAGCAGTTCTTC
j_gene: TRBJ2-7; abundance: -; d_gene: TRBD1; v_gene: TRBV27; CDR3aa: CASRAGTGGSGQFNEQYF; CDR3nt: TGTGCCAGCAGAGCCGGGACAGGGGGCTCCGGTCAGTTCAACGAGCAGTACTTC
j_gene: TRBJ1-5; abundance: -; d_gene: TRBD1; v_gene: TRBV19; CDR3aa: CASTSLDRGSNQPQHF; CDR3nt: TGTGCCAGTACCAGTCTGGACAGGGGAAGCAATCAGCCCCAGCATTTT
j_gene: TRBJ1-3; abundance: -; d_gene: -; v_gene: TRBV7-7; CDR3aa: CASSLEQGDTIYF; CDR3nt: TGTGCTAGCAGCTTAGAACAGGGAGACACCATATATTTT
j_gene: TRBJ2-2; abundance: once; d_gene: -; v_gene: TRBV7-9; CDR3aa: CASSPPVVHGELFF; CDR3nt: TGTGCCAGCAGCCCTCCGGTGGTGCACGGGGAGCTGTTTTTT
j_gene: TRBJ2-4; abundance: -; d_gene: TRBD2; v_gene: TRBV2; CDR3aa: CASRLAQSKNIQYF; CDR3nt: TGTGCCAGTCGACTAGCCCAGAGTAAAAACATTCAGTACTTC
j_gene: TRBJ1-5; abundance: -; d_gene: TRBD1; v_gene: TRBV10-3; CDR3aa: CAISGTGSGKETQHF; CDR3nt: TGTGCCATCAGTGGGACAGGGTCGGGCAAGGAGACCCAGCATTTT
j_gene: TRBJ2-1; abundance: once; d_gene: -; v_gene: TRBV9; CDR3aa: CASSEDRDLDLVQFF; CDR3nt: TGTGCCAGCAGCGAAGACAGGGACTTGGATTTGGTGCAGTTCTTC
j_gene: TRBJ1-1; abundance: -; d_gene: -; v_gene: TRBV2; CDR3aa: CASSGRIVAEAFF; CDR3nt: TGTGCCAGCAGTGGGAGGATAGTTGCTGAAGCTTTCTTT
j_gene: TRBJ1-1; abundance: once; d_gene: -; v_gene: TRBV7-8; CDR3aa: CASSVQGDTEAFF; CDR3nt: TGTGCCAGCAGCGTACAGGGTGACACTGAAGCTTTCTTT
j_gene: TRBJ2-1; abundance: -; d_gene: TRBD2; v_gene: TRBV5-1; CDR3aa: CASSIWTSGEGYNEQFF; CDR3nt: TGCGCCAGCAGCATATGGACTAGCGGGGAGGGGTACAATGAGCAGTTCTTC
j_gene: TRBJ1-3; abundance: few; d_gene: TRBD1; v_gene: TRBV7-9; CDR3aa: CASSLAGTGSTIYF; CDR3nt: TGTGCCAGCAGCTTAGCCGGGACAGGGAGCACCATATATTTT
j_gene: TRBJ1-5; abundance: -; d_gene: -; v_gene: TRBV19; CDR3aa: CASTGGAWGPQHF; CDR3nt: TGTGCCAGTACCGGGGGGGCCTGGGGGCCCCAGCATTTT
j_gene: TRBJ2-7; abundance: once; d_gene: -; v_gene: TRBV6-5; CDR3aa: CASSYSRDISYEQYF; CDR3nt: TGTGCCAGCAGTTACTCTCGGGACATCTCCTACGAGCAGTACTTC
j_gene: TRBJ2-1; abundance: once; d_gene: -; v_gene: TRBV18; CDR3aa: CASSPLGPGNEQFF; CDR3nt: TGTGCCAGCTCACCCCTCGGACCAGGCAATGAGCAGTTCTTC
j_gene: TRBJ2-3; abundance: -; d_gene: -; v_gene: TRBV10-3; CDR3aa: CAISGTDTQYF; CDR3nt: TGTGCCATCAGTGGCACAGATACGCAGTATTTT
j_gene: TRBJ2-3; abundance: -; d_gene: -; v_gene: TRBV30; CDR3aa: CAWRTWGAGSTDTQYF; CDR3nt: TGTGCCTGGAGAACTTGGGGGGCGGGGAGCACAGATACGCAGTATTTT
j_gene: TRBJ1-6; abundance: -; d_gene: TRBD1; v_gene: TRBV30; CDR3aa: CAWSNRGLSNSPLHF; CDR3nt: TGTGCCTGGAGTAACAGGGGGCTTTCTAATTCACCCCTCCACTTT
j_gene: TRBJ2-4; abundance: -; d_gene: -; v_gene: TRBV18; CDR3aa: CASSPFFVSETQAKNIQYF; CDR3nt: TGTGCCAGCTCACCTTTTTTCGTTTCCGAGACTCAAGCCAAAAACATTCAGTACTTC
j_gene: TRBJ1-2; abundance: -; d_gene: -; v_gene: TRBV5-6; CDR3aa: CASSSYPGGDRYGYTF; CDR3nt: TGTGCCAGCAGCTCCTACCCGGGCGGGGATCGATATGGCTACACCTTC
j_gene: TRBJ2-7; abundance: -; d_gene: -; v_gene: TRBV7-9; CDR3aa: CASSIQVYEQYF; CDR3nt: TGTGCCAGCAGTATACAGGTATACGAGCAGTACTTC
j_gene: TRBJ1-3; abundance: -; d_gene: -; v_gene: TRBV18; CDR3aa: CASSYTKVGNTIYF; CDR3nt: TGTGCCAGCTCCTACACCAAAGTTGGAAACACCATATATTTT
j_gene: TRBJ2-5; abundance: -; d_gene: -; v_gene: TRBV13; CDR3aa: CASSLLAVQETQYF; CDR3nt: TGTGCCAGCAGCTTATTAGCGGTTCAAGAGACCCAGTACTTC